Given below is one T cell receptor beta chain in context. Its matching antigen is unknown. The PCR had 60 Vbeta and 13 Jbeta primers. Sequencing was performed with immunoSEQ multiplex PCR; in TCRdb, only in-frame clones are kept and a portion is missing. The data hold under 200,000 clones, with 70% to 90% observed a single time. This CDR3 comprises 16 residues. The J segment lost 4 bases and the V segment lost 4 bases, leaving 9 bases of the junction unmatched. In germline, CDR1 is MNHNS, CDR2 SASEGT. This specimen comes from a study of cytomegalovirus exposure and HLA in healthy donors. Study conclusions and caveats: A reported reduction in N-insertions relative to the 666-donor mean was seen in an Asian-associated ancestry cluster in a later analysis. In a later analysis, HLA-associated TCR beta chains were more clonally expanded than equally common others. Solely CMV serostatus was available to characterize immune exposure. HLA restriction was apparent for most CMV-associated TCR beta chains in a later analysis.

The sequenced sample consisted of PBMCs. J is TRBJ2-3 and V is TRBV6-1; the match to TRBD2 covers 9 bases. The origin of this receptor is a man between 18 and 29 years old in good health and CMV-seropositive. The CDR3 is CASSGTSGGMADTQYF. The CDR3 region has the DNA TGTGCCAGCAGTGGAACGAGCGGGGGGATGGCAGATACGCAGTATTTT.